These T cell receptor beta chains were read from a single sample in a study of cytomegalovirus exposure and HLA in healthy donors. The assay was immunoSEQ multiplex PCR, and TCRdb's table has in-frame clones only and misses some. The listing contains 40,000 or so clones. Sequenced: PBMCs. The receptors shown here come from a male donor in good health and CMV-seronegative. The CDR3 runs from the conserved cysteine through the conserved F or W. D genes are given only for firm matches.

CDR3 protein | CDR3 DNA | J gene | V gene | CDR3 length | D gene
CASSLRGRNTDTQYF | TGTGCCAGCAGCTTACGCGGAAGAAACACAGATACGCAGTATTTT | TRBJ2-3 | TRBV7-9 | 15 | NA
CASSFFSGYNEQFF | TGTGCCAGCAGTTTTTTTAGCGGATACAATGAGCAGTTCTTC | TRBJ2-1 | TRBV28 | 14 | NA
CAISGTGGDSYEQYF | TGTGCCATCAGCGGGACAGGGGGCGATTCCTACGAGCAGTACTTC | TRBJ2-7 | TRBV10-3 | 15 | TRBD1
CAGSYRGSNQPQHF | TGCGCCGGCAGCTACAGGGGGAGCAATCAGCCCCAGCATTTT | TRBJ1-5 | TRBV4-1 | 14 | TRBD1
CASSKSGGGQPQHF | TGTGCCAGCAGCAAATCAGGGGGTGGTCAGCCCCAGCATTTT | TRBJ1-5 | TRBV6-5 | 14 | TRBD1
CASSPRDIYNEQFF | TGTGCCAGCTCACCCCGGGACATCTACAATGAGCAGTTCTTC | TRBJ2-1 | TRBV18 | 14 | NA
CASDQGDDYGYTF | TGTGCCAGCGACCAGGGGGACGACTATGGCTACACCTTC | TRBJ1-2 | TRBV6-4 | 13 | TRBD1
CASSFGGGSYEQYF | TGCGCCAGCAGCTTCGGGGGAGGTTCCTACGAGCAGTACTTC | TRBJ2-7 | TRBV5-1 | 14 | NA
CASTSRTPYEQYF | TGTGCCAGCACGTCTAGGACACCTTACGAGCAGTACTTC | TRBJ2-7 | TRBV28 | 13 | NA
CASSLGTGGFEAFF | TGTGCCAGCAGCTTAGGAACAGGGGGTTTTGAAGCTTTCTTT | TRBJ1-1 | TRBV11-2 | 14 | TRBD1